These 16 T cell receptor beta chains were sequenced from one sample in a study of T cells in Graves' hyperthyroidism and ophthalmopathy. RNA transcripts were the template for amplifying TCR beta CDR3 regions. The primer set for the first-round RT-PCR of the TCR CDR3 was HTBI. TCRdb reprocessed the multiplex PCR reads via MiXCR and lists one record per CDR3 protein. The sample includes about 260,000 distinct CDR3 sequences, around a quarter seen only once; the top ten take roughly a quarter. Sequenced input: blood. The receptor source for this set is a man aged 35-49 years with Graves' hyperthyroidism that later progressed to Graves' ophthalmopathy.

V gene TRBV7-2 combines with J gene TRBJ2-7; D is unresolved. The CDR3 runs to 13 residues. V shed 5 bases and J shed 7 bases, with 15 bases lying between them. CDR1 and CDR2 (germline): SGHTA, FQGNSA. The CDR3 is CASSTPESREQYF. The CDR3 DNA sequence: TGTGCCAGCAGCACACCGGAGTCGCGGGAGCAGTACTTC.

The chain uses TRBV20-1 and TRBJ1-2, with a tentative D call TRBD1 (5 bases). The germline CDR1 and CDR2 sequences are DFQATT and SNEGSKA (reference sequence). There are 14 residues in the CDR3. Trimming shortened V by 5 bases and J by 0 bases, and 13 bases separated the two germline ends. CDR3 DNA sequence: TGCAGTGCTTTAGGGGCCGGAGCTAACTATGGCTACACCTTC. Protein sequence: CSALGAGANYGYTF.

This clonotype occurred many times. This chain uses TRBV10-2 with TRBJ1-5; perhaps TRBD1 as D (5 bases). This CDR3 region has 13 residues. Trimming shortened V by 6 bases and J by 7 bases, and 13 bases separated the two germline ends. From germline, CDR1 is WSHSY and CDR2 SAAADI. CDR3 bases: TGCGCCAGCAGACGAGGGACGCGGCAGCCCCAGCATTTT. Protein product: CASRRGTRQPQHF.

The chain combines TRBV12-3 or TRBV12-4 with TRBJ1-5; 8 bases agree with TRBD1. V lost 7 bases and J lost 7; bases outside the gene matches: 15. The CDR3 spans 16 residues. The DNA for the CDR3 is TGTGCCAGCACTAAAGACCCAGGGGGCCGCGGACAGCCCCAGCATTTT. Its protein is CASTKDPGGRGQPQHF.

This clonotype was counted many times. This chain joins TRBV10-2 and TRBJ2-7, with D uncertain. V was cut by 5 bases and J by 2 bases, with 7 bases left in between. Germline assignment: CDR1 WSHSY and CDR2 SAAADI. The CDR3 consists of 12 residues. The CDR3 region has the DNA TGCGCCAGCAGTTCTCTAACCTACGAGCAGTACTTC. This translates into CASSSLTYEQYF.

This clonotype was counted a few times. The CDR3 loop is CASSLGGEDTEAFF. In DNA form, the CDR3 reads TGTGCCAGCAGCCTGGGGGGCGAGGACACTGAAGCTTTCTTT. The chain recombines TRBV6-4 with TRBJ1-1; a weak D match, TRBD1 (6 bases). Trimming left V 6 bases short and J 3 bases short, with 14 bases between. The germline V gene encodes CDR1 MRHNA and CDR2 SNTAGT. The CDR3 contains 14 residues.

This clonotype showed up many times. V and J are TRBV20-1 and TRBJ2-5, with 8 positions matching TRBD2. Germline V CDR1 and CDR2: DFQATT, SNEGSKA (reference sequence). The junction had 13 bases not matched to a gene; V was cut back by 3 bases and J by 4 bases. This CDR3 has 16 residues. The CDR3 DNA reads as TGCAGTGCTAGGATGGGACTAGAACGCTCGCGAGAGACCCAGTACTTC. The encoded protein is CSARMGLERSRETQYF.

This clonotype came up once. V and J are TRBV11-3 and TRBJ1-5; 7 bases match TRBD1. The length of the CDR3 is 15 residues. Per the germline V gene, CDR1 is SGHNT and CDR2 is YENEEA. V trimming: 5 bases; J trimming: 4 bases; junction bases outside the gene matches: 8. CDR3 in amino acids: CASSPDKGANQPQHF. CDR3 nucleotide sequence: TGTGCCAGCAGCCCCGATAAGGGGGCGAATCAGCCCCAGCATTTT.

Ten or more counts support this clonotype. This sequence joins TRBV12-3 or TRBV12-4 and TRBJ2-7; 13 nucleotides align to TRBD2. J lost 4 bases, V lost 6 bases, and 6 bases had no gene match. CDR3 size: 15 residues. CDR3 bases: TGTGCCAGCAGCCCGACTAGCGGGAGGTTTTACGAGCAGTACTTC. Its translation is CASSPTSGRFYEQYF.

This clonotype was seen repeatedly, ten times or more. This rearrangement joins TRBV20-1 to TRBJ2-7; unclear D gene. The CDR3 runs to 14 residues. Germline CDR1 reads DFQATT; CDR2 reads SNEGSKA (reference sequence). V was pared by 2 bases and J by 3 bases, with 14 bases between. The CDR3 here is CSARYPGGRYEQYF. CDR3 sequence (DNA): TGCAGTGCTAGATACCCCGGCGGACGCTACGAGCAGTACTTC.

V and J are TRBV10-3 and TRBJ1-5; weak D call: TRBD1 (5 bases). Per the germline V gene, CDR1 is ENHRY and CDR2 is SYGVKD. The CDR3 totals 13 residues. V was clipped by 10 bases and J by 6 bases, with 16 bases between them. CDR3 region: CATVQDISQPQHF. DNA of the CDR3: TGTGCCACGGTCCAGGACATATCTCAGCCCCAGCATTTT.

Many counts were recorded for this clonotype. The genes are TRBV7-3 and TRBJ2-5; 8 bases are shared with TRBD2. The CDR3 is 14 residues long. With 5 bases clipped from V and 4 bases from J, the junction kept 6 bases outside the gene matches. CDR1 is SGHTA and CDR2 is FQGTGA in the germline V gene. The CDR3 loop is CASSPTGGPETQYF. The CDR3 nucleotides are TGTGCCAGCAGCCCGACGGGGGGGCCAGAGACCCAGTACTTC.

This clonotype was seen many times. This chain joins TRBV4-2 and TRBJ2-7; the D gene is possibly TRBD2 (5 bases). In germline, CDR1 is LGHNA, CDR2 YNFKEQ. V was cut by 1 base and J by 2 bases, with 9 bases left in between. The CDR3 has 14 amino acids. CDR3 coding DNA: TGTGCCAGCAGCCAAGGGACGGGGACCTACGAGCAGTACTTC. The encoded protein is CASSQGTGTYEQYF.

The table lists this clonotype with many counts. The CDR3 is CASSVSTGTGAVRTEAFF. The CDR3 nucleotides are TGTGCCAGCAGCGTTTCCACCGGGACAGGGGCCGTCCGCACTGAAGCTTTCTTT. The chain carries TRBV9 and TRBJ1-1; 10 bases match TRBD1. J was trimmed by 4 bases and V by 2 bases; bases with no gene match: 14. Germline CDR1 and CDR2: SGDLS and YYNGEE. The CDR3 is 18 residues long.

This clonotype was seen ten or more times. The chain combines TRBV11-3 with TRBJ2-7, with D perhaps TRBD2 (6 bases). V lost 3 bases and J lost 6, with 21 bases in between. The germline gives CDR1 SGHNT, CDR2 YENEEA. This CDR3 spans 16 amino acids. The CDR3 is CASSFGAGTPDSEQYF. CDR3 nucleotide sequence: TGTGCCAGCAGCTTTGGGGCCGGGACTCCAGATTCCGAGCAGTACTTC.

This clonotype has ten or more counts. The rearrangement links TRBV7-2 to TRBJ2-2; D may be TRBD1 (7 bases). The CDR3 is made up of 19 amino acids. V dropped 5 bases and J dropped 3 bases, with 25 bases sitting between them. Germline CDR1 and CDR2: SGHTA and FQGNSA. The CDR3 spells CASSLSDRRAPIDTGELFF. DNA of the CDR3: TGTGCCAGCAGCCTATCGGACAGGAGGGCCCCTATTGACACCGGGGAGCTGTTTTTT.